What follows is one TCR beta chain and its context. The record originates from a study of early T cells in non-severe SARS-CoV-2 infection. Each single cDNA molecule received a unique molecular identifier. TCRdb called the 5' RACE reads again in MiXCR, with one record for every CDR3 protein. The table records tens of thousands of distinct CDR3 sequences, 13% of them present only once. Germline assignment: CDR1 MNHNY and CDR2 SVGAGI (reference sequence). The germline V and J ends were trimmed by 5 bases and 4 bases, with 14 bases remaining between them. This CDR3 is built from 14 residues. The sequence derives from an adult who was a healthcare worker with PCR-confirmed SARS-CoV-2 infection or an uninfected control (not recorded which). Sequenced material: whole blood. The chain joins TRBV6-6 to TRBJ1-1; D uncertain. The CDR3 loop reads CASSTSVSGTEAFF. The CDR3 nucleotides are TGTGCCAGCAGTACGTCAGTGAGTGGCACTGAAGCTTTCTTT.